Following are 9 T cell receptor beta chains from one sample sequenced in a study of cytotoxic CD8 clonotypes in ibrutinib-treated CLL. Method: immunoSEQ multiplex PCR; TCRdb's copy keeps in-frame clones and lacks some. The sample consists of roughly 42,000 clones, about 65% of them appearing once. The specimen comprised PBMCs, sampled after 24 months of ibrutinib treatment. The receptors derive from a human donor with chronic lymphocytic leukemia.

The rearrangement links TRBV9 to TRBJ2-7; no clear D. Trimming left V 3 bases short and J 0 bases short, with 10 bases between. The germline gives CDR1 SGDLS, CDR2 YYNGEE. The CDR3 sequence is 14 residues long. The CDR3 DNA reads as TGTGCCAGCAGCGCCAGCGTAGACTCCTACGAGCAGTACTTC. It is translated as CASSASVDSYEQYF.

This sequence joins TRBV15 and TRBJ2-2; D uncertain. Between the trimmed V and J ends, which lost 4 bases and 1 base, there was a span of 7 bases. CDR1 is LNHNV and CDR2 is YYDKDF in the germline V gene (reference sequence). The CDR3 is 14 residues long. The DNA for the CDR3 is TGTGCCACCAGCACCGGGTTGAACACCGGGGAGCTGTTTTTT. It encodes CATSTGLNTGELFF. The whole variable domain, filled in from reference TRBV15 and TRBJ2-2, reads DAMVIQNPRYQVTQFGKPVTLSCSQTLNHNVMYWYQQKSSQAPKLLFHYYDKDFNNEADTPDNFQSRRPNTSFCFLDIRSPGLGDTAMYLCATSTGLNTGELFFGEGSRLTVL.

Within the sample, this clone is large. V gene TRBV29-1 combines with J gene TRBJ1-4; no clear D gene. The CDR3 covers 13 residues. Trimming pared 4 bases from V and 8 bases from J, leaving 14 bases between. Germline CDR1 SQVTM, CDR2 ANQGSEA. The CDR3 is CSVVRGIGEKLFF. In nucleotides, the CDR3 is TGCAGCGTTGTACGAGGGATTGGGGAAAAACTGTTTTTT.

The chain combines TRBV30 with TRBJ1-1; tentatively, D is TRBD1 (6 bases). The CDR3 has 14 amino acids. The V end was cut by 4 bases, the J end by 5 bases, with 17 bases between. Looked up from germline, CDR1 is GTSNPN and CDR2 is SVGIG (reference sequence). The chain's CDR3 is CAWNTWQGLTEAFF. The CDR3 nucleotides are TGTGCCTGGAATACCTGGCAGGGGTTAACTGAAGCTTTCTTT.

V usage is TRBV19 and J usage is TRBJ1-5; 7 bases fit TRBD1. The germline CDR1 and CDR2 sequences are LNHDA and SQIVND (reference sequence). V lost 5 bases and J lost 5; bases outside the gene matches: 18. This CDR3 contains 18 residues. The CDR3 coding sequence is TGTGCCAGTAGTCGAAATAGACTTCACCGGGACAGCTATCAGCCCCAGCATTTT. Its translation: CASSRNRLHRDSYQPQHF.

This chain joins TRBV7-9 and TRBJ2-3, with TRBD1 matching over 11 bases. The CDR3 runs 19 residues. The germline CDR1 and CDR2 sequences are SEHNR and FQNEAQ (reference sequence). With 5 bases clipped from V and 3 bases from J, the junction kept 16 bases outside the gene matches. The CDR3 here is CASSHPRSPGQGGTDTQYF. DNA of the CDR3: TGTGCCAGCAGCCACCCGCGCTCTCCGGGACAGGGGGGAACAGATACGCAGTATTTT.

On this clone itself: The sample holds other DNA sequences that translate to the same CDR3. The chain recombines TRBV7-6 with TRBJ1-5, with D possibly TRBD1 on 5 matching bases. V was pared by 3 bases and J by 5 bases, with 8 bases between. Per germline, CDR1 SGHVS and CDR2 FNYEAQ. The CDR3 covers 13 residues. The chain's CDR3 is CASSLGTDQPQHF. CDR3 in DNA: TGTGCCAGCAGCTTGGGGACCGATCAGCCCCAGCATTTT.

V usage is TRBV2 and J usage is TRBJ1-5, with 7 nucleotides matching TRBD1. V trimming: 7 bases; J trimming: 3 bases; junction bases outside the gene matches: 9. Germline V CDR1 and CDR2: SNHLY, FYNNEI. The CDR3 runs to 15 residues. This CDR3 reads CASTWDSSFNQPQHF. For the CDR3, the DNA is TGTGCCAGCACTTGGGACAGTTCTTTCAATCAGCCCCAGCATTTT.

The rearrangement uses TRBV4-2 and TRBJ1-6, with D unclear. Per the germline V gene, CDR1 is LGHNA and CDR2 is YNFKEQ. The CDR3 is 13 residues long. V shed 0 bases and J shed 14 bases, with 11 bases lying between them. The CDR3 nucleotides read TGTGCCAGCAGCCAAGAGGCGGCGGCGTCCCTCCACTTT. Translated: CASSQEAAASLHF.